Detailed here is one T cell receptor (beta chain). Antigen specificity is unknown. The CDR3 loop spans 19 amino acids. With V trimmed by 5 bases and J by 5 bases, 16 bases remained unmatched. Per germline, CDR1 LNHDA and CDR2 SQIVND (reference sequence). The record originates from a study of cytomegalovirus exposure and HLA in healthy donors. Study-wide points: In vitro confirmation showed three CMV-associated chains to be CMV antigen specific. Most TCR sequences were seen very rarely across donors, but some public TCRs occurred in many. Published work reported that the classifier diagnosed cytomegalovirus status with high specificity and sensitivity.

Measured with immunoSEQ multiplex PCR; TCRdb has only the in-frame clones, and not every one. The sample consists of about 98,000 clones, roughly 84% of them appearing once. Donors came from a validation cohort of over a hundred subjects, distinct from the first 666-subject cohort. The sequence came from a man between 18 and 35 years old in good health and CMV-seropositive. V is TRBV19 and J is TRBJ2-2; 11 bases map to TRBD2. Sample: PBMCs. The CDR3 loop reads CASSPQQGLAGGPTGELFF. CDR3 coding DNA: TGTGCCAGTAGTCCCCAACAGGGGTTAGCGGGGGGGCCGACCGGGGAGCTGTTTTTT.